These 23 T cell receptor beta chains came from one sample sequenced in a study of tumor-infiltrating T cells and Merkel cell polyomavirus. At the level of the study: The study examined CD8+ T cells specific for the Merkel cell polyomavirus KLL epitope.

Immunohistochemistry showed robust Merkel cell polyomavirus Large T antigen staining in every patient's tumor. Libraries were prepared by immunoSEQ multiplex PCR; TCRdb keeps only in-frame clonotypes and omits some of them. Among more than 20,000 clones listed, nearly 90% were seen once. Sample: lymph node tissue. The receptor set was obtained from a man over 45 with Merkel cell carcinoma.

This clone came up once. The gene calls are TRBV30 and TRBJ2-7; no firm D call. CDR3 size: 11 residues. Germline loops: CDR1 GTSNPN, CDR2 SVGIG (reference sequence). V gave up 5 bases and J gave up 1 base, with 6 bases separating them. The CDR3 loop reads CAWSRSYEQYF. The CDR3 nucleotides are TGTGCCTGGTCCAGATCCTACGAGCAGTACTTC.

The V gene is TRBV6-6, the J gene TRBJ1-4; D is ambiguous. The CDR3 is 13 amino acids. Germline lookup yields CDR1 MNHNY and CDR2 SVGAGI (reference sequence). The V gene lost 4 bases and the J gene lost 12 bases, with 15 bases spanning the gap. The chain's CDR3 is CASSFPPFGELFF. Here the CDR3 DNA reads TGTGCCAGCAGTTTCCCGCCGTTCGGGGAACTGTTTTTT.

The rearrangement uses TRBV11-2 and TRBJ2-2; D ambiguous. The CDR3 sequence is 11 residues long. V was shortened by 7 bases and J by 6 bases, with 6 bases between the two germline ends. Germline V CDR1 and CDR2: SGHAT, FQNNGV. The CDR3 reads CASTPAGELFF. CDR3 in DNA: TGTGCCAGCACCCCGGCCGGGGAGCTGTTTTTT. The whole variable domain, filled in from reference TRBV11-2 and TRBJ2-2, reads EAGVAQSPRYKIIEKRQSVAFWCNPISGHATLYWYQQILGQGPKLLIQFQNNGVVDDSQLPKDRFSAERLKGVDSTLKIQPAKLEDSAVYLCASTPAGELFFGEGSRLTVL.

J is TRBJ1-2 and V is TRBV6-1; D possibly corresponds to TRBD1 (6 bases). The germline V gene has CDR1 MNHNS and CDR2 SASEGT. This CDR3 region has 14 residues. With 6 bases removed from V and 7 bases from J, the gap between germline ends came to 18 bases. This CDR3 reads CASRVETGIGGYTF. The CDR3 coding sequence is TGTGCCAGCAGGGTAGAAACAGGGATTGGTGGCTACACCTTC.

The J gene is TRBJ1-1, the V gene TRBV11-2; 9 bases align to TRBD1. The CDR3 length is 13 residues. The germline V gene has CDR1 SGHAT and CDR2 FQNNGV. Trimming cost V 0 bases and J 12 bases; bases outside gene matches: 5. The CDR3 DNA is TGTGCCAGCAGCTTAGATCAGGGACAGGGTCCTTTCTTT. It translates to CASSLDQGQGPFF.

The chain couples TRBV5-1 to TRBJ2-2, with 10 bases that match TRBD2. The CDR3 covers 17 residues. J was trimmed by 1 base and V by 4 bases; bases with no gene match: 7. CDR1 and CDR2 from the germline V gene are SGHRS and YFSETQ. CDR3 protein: CASSGQGLAKNTGELFF. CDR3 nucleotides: TGCGCCAGCAGCGGACAGGGACTAGCGAAGAACACCGGGGAGCTGTTTTTT.

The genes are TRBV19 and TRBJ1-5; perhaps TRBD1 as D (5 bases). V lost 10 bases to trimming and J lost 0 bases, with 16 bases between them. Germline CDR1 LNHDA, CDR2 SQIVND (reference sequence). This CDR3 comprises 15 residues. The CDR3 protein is CATAGGVYSNQPQHF. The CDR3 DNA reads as TGTGCCACCGCTGGGGGGGTTTATAGCAATCAGCCCCAGCATTTT.

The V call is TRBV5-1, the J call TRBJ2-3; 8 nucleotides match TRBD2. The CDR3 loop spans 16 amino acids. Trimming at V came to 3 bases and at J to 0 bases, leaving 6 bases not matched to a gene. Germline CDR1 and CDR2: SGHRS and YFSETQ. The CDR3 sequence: CASSWGSGISTDTQYF. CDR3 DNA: TGCGCCAGCAGCTGGGGTAGCGGGATTAGCACAGATACGCAGTATTTT.

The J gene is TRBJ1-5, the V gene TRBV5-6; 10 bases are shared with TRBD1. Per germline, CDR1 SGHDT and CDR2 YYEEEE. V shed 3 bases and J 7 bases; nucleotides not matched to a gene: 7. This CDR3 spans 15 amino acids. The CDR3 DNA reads TGTGCCAGCAGCTCGACGGGACAGGGGTACCAGCCCCAGCATTTT. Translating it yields CASSSTGQGYQPQHF.

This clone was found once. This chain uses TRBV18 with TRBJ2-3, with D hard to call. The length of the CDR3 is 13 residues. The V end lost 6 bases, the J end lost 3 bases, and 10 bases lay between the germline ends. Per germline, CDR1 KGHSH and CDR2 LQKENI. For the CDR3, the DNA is TGTGCCAGCTCTCCTTCTGCGACAGATACGCAGTATTTT. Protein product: CASSPSATDTQYF.

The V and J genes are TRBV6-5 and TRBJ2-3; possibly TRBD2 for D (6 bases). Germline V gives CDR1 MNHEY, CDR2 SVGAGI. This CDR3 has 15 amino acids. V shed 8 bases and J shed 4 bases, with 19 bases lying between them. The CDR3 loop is CASGPQGGTADTQYF. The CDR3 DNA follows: TGTGCCAGCGGACCCCAAGGAGGGACGGCAGATACGCAGTATTTT.

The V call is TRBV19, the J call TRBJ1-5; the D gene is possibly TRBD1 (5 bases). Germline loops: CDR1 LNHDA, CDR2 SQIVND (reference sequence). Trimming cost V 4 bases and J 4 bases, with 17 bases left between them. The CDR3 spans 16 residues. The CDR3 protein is CASSTLRVLLNQPQHF. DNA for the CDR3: TGTGCCAGTAGTACCCTCAGGGTACTATTAAATCAGCCCCAGCATTTT.

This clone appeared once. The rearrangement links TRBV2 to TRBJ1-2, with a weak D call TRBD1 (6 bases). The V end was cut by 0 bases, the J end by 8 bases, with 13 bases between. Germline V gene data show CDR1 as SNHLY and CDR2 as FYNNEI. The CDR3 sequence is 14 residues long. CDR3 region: CASSEALAGEGYTF. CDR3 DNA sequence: TGTGCCAGCAGTGAAGCGTTGGCAGGGGAAGGCTACACCTTC.

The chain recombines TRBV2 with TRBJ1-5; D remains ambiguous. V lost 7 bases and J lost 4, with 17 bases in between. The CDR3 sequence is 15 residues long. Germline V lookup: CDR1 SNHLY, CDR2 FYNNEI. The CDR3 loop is CASTPRGPQNQPQHF. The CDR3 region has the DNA TGTGCCAGCACACCTCGCGGGCCTCAGAATCAGCCCCAGCATTTT.

CDR3 sequence: CASSVGQGTSAYEQYF. As DNA, the CDR3 is TGTGCCAGCAGCGTAGGGCAGGGGACGTCTGCCTACGAGCAGTACTTC. This chain joins TRBV9 and TRBJ2-7; a weak D match, TRBD1 (6 bases). The CDR3 spans 16 residues. CDR1 SGDLS and CDR2 YYNGEE come from the germline V gene. The V gene lost 0 bases and the J gene lost 2 bases, with 15 bases spanning the gap.

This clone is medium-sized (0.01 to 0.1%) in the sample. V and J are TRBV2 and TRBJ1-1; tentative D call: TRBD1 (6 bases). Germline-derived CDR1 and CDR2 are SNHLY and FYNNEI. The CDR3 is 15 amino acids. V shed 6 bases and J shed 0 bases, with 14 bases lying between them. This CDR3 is CASRPTGHLNTEAFF. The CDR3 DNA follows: TGTGCCAGCAGACCCACGGGACACCTGAACACTGAAGCTTTCTTT.

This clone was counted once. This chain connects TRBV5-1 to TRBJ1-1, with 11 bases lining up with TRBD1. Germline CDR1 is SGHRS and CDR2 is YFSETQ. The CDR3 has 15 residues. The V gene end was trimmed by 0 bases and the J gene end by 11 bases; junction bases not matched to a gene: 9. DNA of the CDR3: TGCGCCAGCAGCTTGGGGGCCGGGACAGGGGGGTCTGCTTTCTTT. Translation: CASSLGAGTGGSAFF.

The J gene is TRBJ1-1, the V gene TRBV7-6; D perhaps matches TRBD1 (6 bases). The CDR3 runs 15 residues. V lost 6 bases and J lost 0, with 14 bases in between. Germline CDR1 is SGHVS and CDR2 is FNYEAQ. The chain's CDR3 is CASRQGPTLNTEAFF. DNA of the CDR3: TGTGCCAGCAGACAGGGACCGACCCTGAACACTGAAGCTTTCTTT.

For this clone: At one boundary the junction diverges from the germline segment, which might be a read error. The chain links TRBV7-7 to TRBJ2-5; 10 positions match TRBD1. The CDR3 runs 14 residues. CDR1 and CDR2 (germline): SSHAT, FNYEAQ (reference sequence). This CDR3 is CASSLGTGEETQYF. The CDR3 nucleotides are TGTGCTAGCAGCTTAGGGACAGGGGAAGAGACCCAGTACTTC.

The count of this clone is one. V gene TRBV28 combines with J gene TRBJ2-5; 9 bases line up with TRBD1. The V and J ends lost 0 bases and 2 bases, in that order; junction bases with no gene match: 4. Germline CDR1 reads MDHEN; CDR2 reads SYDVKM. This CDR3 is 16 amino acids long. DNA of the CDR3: TGTGCCAGCAGTTTATGGGGACAGGGTCAACAAGAGACCCAGTACTTC. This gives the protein CASSLWGQGQQETQYF.

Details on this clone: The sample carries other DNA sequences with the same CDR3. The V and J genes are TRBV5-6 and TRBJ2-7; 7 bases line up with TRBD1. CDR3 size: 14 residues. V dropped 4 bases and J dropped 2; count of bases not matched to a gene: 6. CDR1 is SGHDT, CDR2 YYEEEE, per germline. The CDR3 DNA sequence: TGTGCCAGCAGCCCAGGGGGACAAACCTACGAGCAGTACTTC. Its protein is CASSPGGQTYEQYF.

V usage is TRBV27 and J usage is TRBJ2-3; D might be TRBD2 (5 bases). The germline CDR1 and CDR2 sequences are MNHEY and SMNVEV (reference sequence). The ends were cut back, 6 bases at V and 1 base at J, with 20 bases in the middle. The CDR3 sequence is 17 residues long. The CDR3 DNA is TGTGCCAGCAGCCTGTGGCAGAGGACTCGGGGCACAGATACGCAGTATTTT. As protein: CASSLWQRTRGTDTQYF.

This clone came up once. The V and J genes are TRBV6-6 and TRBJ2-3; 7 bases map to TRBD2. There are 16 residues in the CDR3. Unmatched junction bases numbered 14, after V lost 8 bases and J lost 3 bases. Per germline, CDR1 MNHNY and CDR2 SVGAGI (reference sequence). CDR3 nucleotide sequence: TGTGCCAGCGGCTCGGGGAGGGCCGAGGGAACAGATACGCAGTATTTT. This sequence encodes CASGSGRAEGTDTQYF.